The 2 T cell receptor beta chains given below trace back to one sample, sequenced in a study of regulatory T cells in long-lasting Graves disease. According to the study, TCR beta libraries were built with iRepertoire HTBI primers and CDR3-region Arm-PCR. From the multiplex PCR reads, TCRdb called clonotypes with MiXCR, one entry per CDR3 protein. Of approximately 350,000 distinct CDR3 sequences in the sample, roughly 12% are singletons; the top ten hold 15% to 20%. Noted time point: newly diagnosed GD, antithyroid drugs for less than 3 months. RNA extracted from PBMCs served as the sequencing template. This sample was shared with a second study, whose subject was T cells in Graves' hyperthyroidism and ophthalmopathy.

Sequenced material: peripheral blood mononuclear cells (PBMCs), taken at new diagnosis, from a patient treated with antithyroid drugs. The receptors derive from a woman in her late teens or twenties with Graves disease.

This clonotype was counted only a few times. The chain joins TRBV5-6 to TRBJ1-6; perhaps TRBD1 as D (5 bases). Trimming left V 0 bases short and J 3 bases short, with 10 bases between. The CDR3 contains 16 residues. Germline V gives CDR1 SGHDT, CDR2 YYEEEE. CDR3 amino acids: CASSLDRGNYNSPLHF. For the CDR3, the DNA is TGTGCCAGCAGCTTGGATCGGGGGAACTATAATTCACCCCTCCACTTT.

The chain couples TRBV4-1 to TRBJ2-7, with 10 bases identical to TRBD2. V dropped 0 bases and J dropped 0; count of bases not matched to a gene: 11. Germline V gene lookup returns CDR1 MGHRA and CDR2 YSYEKL. There are 19 residues in the CDR3. Written as DNA, the CDR3 is TGCGCCAGCAGCCAAGATAAACTAGCGGGATATACTTACTCCTACGAGCAGTACTTC. This sequence encodes CASSQDKLAGYTYSYEQYF.